This T cell receptor (beta chain) was documented in a study of shared clonotypes between healthy human individuals. Sorted-subset replicate PCR reactions were performed with around 210 ng DNA, corresponding to roughly 31,000 T cell genomes. The assay was immunoSEQ multiplex PCR, and TCRdb's table has in-frame clones only and misses some. This table has a few million clones, over 90% appearing once. Study-wide findings and caveats: A generally larger estimated richness was seen in naive subsets than in memory subsets. An expected dependence of interdonor clonotype sharing on sequencing depth was noted.

Germline CDR1 reads SQVTM; CDR2 reads ANQGSEA. The CDR3 consists of 13 residues. Between the trimmed V and J ends, which lost 7 bases and 2 bases, there was a span of 15 bases. A remark on this clone: Antigen: not known.

The authors divided CD4+ cells into CD45RA+ naive and CD45RA-negative memory subsets. This sequence joins TRBV29-1 and TRBJ2-7; D may be TRBD1 or TRBD2 (5 bases each). The sequence was obtained from a man aged 18 to 30 in good health. Some clones in this sample may be carry-over from other donors' samples. Sequenced: naive CD4+ T cells from PBMCs. Described subset: CD45RA+ positively selected. The CDR3 protein is CSGGWGSAYEQYF. The CDR3, as DNA: TGCAGCGGGGGGTGGGGATCGGCCTACGAGCAGTACTTC.